This is a list of T cell receptor beta chains from one sample in a study of spatial heterogeneity in lung cancer. A single record per CDR3 protein comes from TCRdb applying MiXCR to the 5' RACE reads. This sample has 60,000 to 90,000 distinct CDR3 sequences, with approximately 8.1% found just once. Material: PBMCs, obtained at surgery. The receptors were sampled from a male donor with early-stage non-small cell lung cancer. Both conserved end residues are part of each CDR3. The D gene is left open where the match is weak. Not all rows give a size; the values are once, few, many and, for expanded clones, a class.

cdr3_nt cdr3_aa j_call v_call clone_size d_call
TGTGCCAGCAGCTTGAAATTCAGACAGCCGAACACTGAAGCTTTCTTT CASSLKFRQPNTEAFF TRBJ1-1 TRBV5-6 NA NA
TGCGCCAGCAGCCGGACGACAGGGGCTACTGAAGCTTTCTTT CASSRTTGATEAFF TRBJ1-1 TRBV5-1 many TRBD1
TGCAGCGTTGAATACAGCTCTGGAAACACCATATATTTT CSVEYSSGNTIYF TRBJ1-3 TRBV29-1 many NA
TGTGCCAGCAGTTCCAGTGAGCAGTTCTTC CASSSSEQFF TRBJ2-1 TRBV6-6 NA NA
TGTGCCAGCAGCTTATTTAGCGGCAACGACAATGAGCAGTTCTTC CASSLFSGNDNEQFF TRBJ2-1 TRBV7-8 many NA
TGTGCCAGCAGTTCTCACTTAGCCGGGGAGCAGTTCTTC CASSSHLAGEQFF TRBJ2-1 TRBV6-5 many NA
TGTGCCAGCAGCCGCATGGAGGGAGACGATGAGCAGTTCTTC CASSRMEGDDEQFF TRBJ2-1 TRBV7-8 many NA
TGTGCCAGCCAAGACAGGGGAGCGAACACCGGGGAGCTGTTTTTT CASQDRGANTGELFF TRBJ2-2 TRBV6-1 NA TRBD1
TGTGCCAGCAGCTTTGGGTCCTCAGATACGCAGTATTTT CASSFGSSDTQYF TRBJ2-3 TRBV7-2 many NA
TGTGCCAGCAGCTCCCGACAGGCCGCGCGGGGTGAAGCTTTCTTT CASSSRQAARGEAFF TRBJ1-1 TRBV7-8 NA NA
TGTGCCAGCAGTTTGAGGGAGGGCACTGAAGCTTTCTTT CASSLREGTEAFF TRBJ1-1 TRBV12-3/TRBV12-4 many NA
TGTGCCAGCAGCCCCGGGACAGGGTATGATGAGCAGTTCTTC CASSPGTGYDEQFF TRBJ2-1 TRBV11-1 many TRBD1
TGTGCCACCAGCAGTCACCGAGGGCCCCAGCATTTT CATSSHRGPQHF TRBJ1-5 TRBV15 few NA
TGTGCCAGCAGCTTAGCCGCGGACCAAACAGATACGCAGCATTTT CASSLAADQTDTQHF TRBJ1-5 TRBV7-8 once NA
TGTGCCAGCAGTAGCACCGGGGTGGAGACCCAGTACTTC CASSSTGVETQYF TRBJ2-5 TRBV25-1 many NA
TGTGCCAGCAGCCAAAGGTCCCGGGACAGGGGAGGTGAGAATGAGCAGTTCTTC CASSQRSRDRGGENEQFF TRBJ2-1 TRBV3-1 many TRBD1
TGTGCCAGCAGCCCTCGAAACCCCTACAATGAGCAGTTCTTC CASSPRNPYNEQFF TRBJ2-1 TRBV27 many NA
TGTGCCAGCAGTTTGGTGTTCAATCCGACTCAGGGGCCACAGTACTTC CASSLVFNPTQGPQYF TRBJ2-7 TRBV27 few NA
TGTGCCAGCAGTTACCTCTCGGGCAGTCCGAACACTGAAGCTTTCTTT CASSYLSGSPNTEAFF TRBJ1-1 TRBV6-5 NA NA
TGCGCCAGCAGCCAGAGACAGGGAGGCTATGGCTACACCTTC CASSQRQGGYGYTF TRBJ1-2 TRBV4-3 many TRBD1
TGCAGTGCTAGAGAAGACGTCAGGAAGCAAGCTTTCTTT CSAREDVRKQAFF TRBJ1-1 TRBV20-1 many NA
TGTGCCAGCAGTTTTGACCAGGGGAAAACTGAAGCTTTCTTT CASSFDQGKTEAFF TRBJ1-1 TRBV27 NA NA
TGTGCCAGCTCACAGGCCGGACTAGCTTACAATGAGCAGTTCTTC CASSQAGLAYNEQFF TRBJ2-1 TRBV18 many TRBD2
TGTGCCAGCAGCCCCGGGGACAGGTCCTTCACCGGGGAGCTGTTTTTT CASSPGDRSFTGELFF TRBJ2-2 TRBV11-3 many TRBD1
TGTGCCAGCAGCCCTGAGGTTAGGTGGGTTGCTGGCTACACCTTC CASSPEVRWVAGYTF TRBJ1-2 TRBV27 many NA
TGTGCCAGCAAGTGGGCGAGCAATGAGCAGTTCTTC CASKWASNEQFF TRBJ2-1 TRBV2 medium-sized NA
TGCAGTGCTAGAGACCCCCGAGGGAGACCCTACAATGAGCAGTTCTTC CSARDPRGRPYNEQFF TRBJ2-1 TRBV20-1 NA NA
TGTGCCAGCAGCTTAGATGAGGGGGCGCACACTGAAGCTTTCTTT CASSLDEGAHTEAFF TRBJ1-1 TRBV11-2 many TRBD1
TGTGCCAGCAGCAATCCGGGACTAGACTTTATAGAGACCCAGTACTTC CASSNPGLDFIETQYF TRBJ2-5 TRBV5-5 few TRBD2
TGTGCCAGCAGCCAAGGTAGGCAGGGAAATGAGCAGTTCTTC CASSQGRQGNEQFF TRBJ2-1 TRBV3-1 NA NA
TGCGCCAGCAGCCCCGGGGGTCGGTACCAAGAGACCCAGTACTTC CASSPGGRYQETQYF TRBJ2-5 TRBV4-3 many NA
TGTGCCAGTAGTATAGTGTGGGCCGGAAACACTGAAGCTTTCTTT CASSIVWAGNTEAFF TRBJ1-1 TRBV19 few NA
TGTGCCAGCAGCCCCAGGGCGGGGGTCACAGATACGCAGTATTTT CASSPRAGVTDTQYF TRBJ2-3 TRBV13 many TRBD2
TGCGCCAGCAGCCAAGATCGGACAGGGGCCAATTCACCCCTCCACTTT CASSQDRTGANSPLHF TRBJ1-6 TRBV4-3 few TRBD1
TGTGCCAGCAGCCTTCTTCGAAGGAACACTGAAGCTTTCTTT CASSLLRRNTEAFF TRBJ1-1 TRBV5-5 many NA
TGTGCCAGCAGTTACTCTTCGCTAGCGTTAGATGAGCAGTTCTTC CASSYSSLALDEQFF TRBJ2-1 TRBV6-2/TRBV6-3 many NA
TGTGCCAGCAATCCCGGGACTAGGGTCTTGTTAGGTGAGCAGTTCTTC CASNPGTRVLLGEQFF TRBJ2-1 TRBV6-1 NA TRBD2